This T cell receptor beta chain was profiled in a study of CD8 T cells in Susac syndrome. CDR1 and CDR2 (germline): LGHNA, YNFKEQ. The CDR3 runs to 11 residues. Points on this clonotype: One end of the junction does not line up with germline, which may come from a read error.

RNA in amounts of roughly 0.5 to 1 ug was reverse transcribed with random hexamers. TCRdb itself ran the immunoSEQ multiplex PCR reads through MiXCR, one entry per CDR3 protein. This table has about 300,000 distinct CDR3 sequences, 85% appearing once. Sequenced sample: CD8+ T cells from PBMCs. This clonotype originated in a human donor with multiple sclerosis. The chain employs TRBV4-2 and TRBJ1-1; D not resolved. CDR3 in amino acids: CASSQDSGRIF. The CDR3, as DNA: TGTGCCAGCAGCCAAGATAGCGGCCGGATCTTT.